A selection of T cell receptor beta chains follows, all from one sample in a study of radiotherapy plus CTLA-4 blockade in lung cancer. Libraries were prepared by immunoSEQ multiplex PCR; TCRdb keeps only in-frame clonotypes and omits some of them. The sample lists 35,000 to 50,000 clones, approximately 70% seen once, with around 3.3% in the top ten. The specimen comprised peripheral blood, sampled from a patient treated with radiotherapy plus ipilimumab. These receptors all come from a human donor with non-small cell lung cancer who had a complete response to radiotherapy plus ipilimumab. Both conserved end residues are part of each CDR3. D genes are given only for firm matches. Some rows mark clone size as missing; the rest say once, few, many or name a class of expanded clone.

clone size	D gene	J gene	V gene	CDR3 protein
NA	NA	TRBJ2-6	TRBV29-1	CSVLISGDSGANVLTF
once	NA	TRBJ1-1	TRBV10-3	CAISGGVNTEAFF
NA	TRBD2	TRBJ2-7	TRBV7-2	CASRRGLAGDYEQYF
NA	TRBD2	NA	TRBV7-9	CASSLLAGGAAYEQYF
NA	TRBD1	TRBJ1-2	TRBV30	CAWSVRGQAAGYTF
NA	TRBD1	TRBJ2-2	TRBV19	CASSILQGVVGELFF
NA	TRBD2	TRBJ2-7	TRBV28	CASSFSGGAYEQYF
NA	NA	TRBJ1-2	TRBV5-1	CASSLTGKVINYGYTF
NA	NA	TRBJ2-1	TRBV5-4	CASSVRTTNPHEQFF
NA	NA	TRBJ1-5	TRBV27	CASSLNPSGSDQPQHF
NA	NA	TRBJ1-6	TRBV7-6	CASSLDSGRSSPLHF
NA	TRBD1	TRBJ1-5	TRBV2	CASSEQGQGLNQPQHF
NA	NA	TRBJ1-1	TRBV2	CASSDRPSTEAFF
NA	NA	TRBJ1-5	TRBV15	CATSTHLGQPVGNQPQHF
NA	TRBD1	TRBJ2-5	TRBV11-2	CASSIQQGSETQYF
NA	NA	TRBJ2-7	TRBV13	CASSLGEGARPYEQYF
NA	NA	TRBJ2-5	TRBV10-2	CASSDNGRGGETQYF
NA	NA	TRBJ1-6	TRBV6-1	CASSARKDRTGNSPLHF
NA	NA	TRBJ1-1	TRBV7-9	CASSKEGTEAFF
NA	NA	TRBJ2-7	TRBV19	CASRPTSGAYEQYF
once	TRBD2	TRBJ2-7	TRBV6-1	CASSEEGTSGSYEQYF
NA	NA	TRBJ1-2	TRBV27	CASSLDRSGDHGGGYTF
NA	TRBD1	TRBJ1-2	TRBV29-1	CSVVTGTRNYGYTF
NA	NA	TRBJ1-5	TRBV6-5	CASSYFQGPQHF
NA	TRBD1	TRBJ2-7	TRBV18	CASSSGQVFAYEQYF
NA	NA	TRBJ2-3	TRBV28	CASKPQTGYSTDTQYF
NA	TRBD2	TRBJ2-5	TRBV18	CASSPSSAGGLRETQYF
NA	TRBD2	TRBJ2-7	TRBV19	CASSIKLAGVREQYF
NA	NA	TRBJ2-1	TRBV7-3	CASSLLAVSSCNEQFF
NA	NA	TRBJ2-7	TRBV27	CASSLRVNYEQYF
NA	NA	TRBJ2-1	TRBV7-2	CASSSTPGLGSIF
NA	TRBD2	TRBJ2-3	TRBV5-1	CASSTTSGGTDTQYF
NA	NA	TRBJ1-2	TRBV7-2	CASSSRQDANYGYTF
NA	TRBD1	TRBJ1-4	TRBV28	CASIPGGSANEKLFF
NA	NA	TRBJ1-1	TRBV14	CASSLGHRNTEAFF
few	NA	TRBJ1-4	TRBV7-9	CASNPGQRVEKLFF
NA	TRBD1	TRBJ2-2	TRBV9	CASNPGQGALSGELFF
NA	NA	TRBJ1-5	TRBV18	CASSPPIRDSNQPQHF
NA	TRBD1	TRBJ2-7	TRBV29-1	CSVGGQGQYEQYF
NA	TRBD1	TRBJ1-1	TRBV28	CASSYSGQGEAFF
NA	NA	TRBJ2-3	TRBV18	CASSPPSTDTQYF
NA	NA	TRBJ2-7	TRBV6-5	CASSSGGWSYEQYF
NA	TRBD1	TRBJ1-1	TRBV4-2	CASRGQGFAEAFF
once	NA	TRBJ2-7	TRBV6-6	CASSYSGGGLSYEQYF
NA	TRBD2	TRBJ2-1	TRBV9	CASSVERGAYNEQFF
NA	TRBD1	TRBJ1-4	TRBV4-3	CASSLLPRQGATNEKLFF
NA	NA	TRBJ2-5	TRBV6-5	CASSYSSGSGTQYF
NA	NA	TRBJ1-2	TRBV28	CASRRANYGYTF
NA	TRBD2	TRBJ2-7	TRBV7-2	CASSLERAGGGEQYF
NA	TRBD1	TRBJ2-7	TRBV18	CASSRPGQRSYEQYF
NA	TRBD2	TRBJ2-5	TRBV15	CATSRESGSKGTQYF